The T cell receptor beta chain under discussion was sequenced for a study of T cell responses to AZD1222 COVID-19 vaccine. CDR3 size: 13 residues. CDR1 is MDHEN and CDR2 is SYDVKM in the germline V gene. Trimming removed 6 bases at V and 2 bases at J, with 10 bases between. Broader study findings: Just a handful of people given AZD1222 tested seropositive at baseline.

A remark on this clone: Antigen unknown.

TCRdb keeps only in-frame clones here, not all; method: immunoSEQ multiplex PCR. The sample consists of some 150,000 clones, around 89% of them appearing once. The starting material was peripheral blood, obtained on day 0 of AZD1222 vaccination. The TCR comes from an adult in good health. This chain connects TRBV28 to TRBJ1-2, with D tentatively TRBD1 (5 bases). CDR3 bases: TGTGCCAGCAGCAGCAGGGTCAACTATGGCTACACCTTC. It is translated as CASSSRVNYGYTF.